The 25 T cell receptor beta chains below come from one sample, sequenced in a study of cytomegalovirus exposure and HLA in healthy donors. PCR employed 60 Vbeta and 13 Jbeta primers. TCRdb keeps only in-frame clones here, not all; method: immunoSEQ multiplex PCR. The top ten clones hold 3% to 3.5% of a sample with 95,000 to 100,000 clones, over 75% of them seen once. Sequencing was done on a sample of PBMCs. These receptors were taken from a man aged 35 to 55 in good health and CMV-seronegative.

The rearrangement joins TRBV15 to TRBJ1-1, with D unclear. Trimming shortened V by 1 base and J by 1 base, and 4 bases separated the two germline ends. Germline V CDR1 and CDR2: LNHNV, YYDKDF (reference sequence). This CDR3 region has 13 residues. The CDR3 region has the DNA TGTGCCACCAGCAGAGTCAAGAACACTGAAGCTTTCTTT. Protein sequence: CATSRVKNTEAFF. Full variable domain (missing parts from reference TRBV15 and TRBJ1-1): DAMVIQNPRYQVTQFGKPVTLSCSQTLNHNVMYWYQQKSSQAPKLLFHYYDKDFNNEADTPDNFQSRRPNTSFCFLDIRSPGLGDTAMYLCATSRVKNTEAFFGQGTRLTVV.

In nucleotides, the CDR3 is TGTGCCAGCAGCCACGGACAGGTTGGTCAGCCCCAGCATTTT. Amino acid sequence: CASSHGQVGQPQHF. The chain carries TRBV5-8 and TRBJ1-5, with 7 nucleotides matching TRBD1. The CDR3 totals 14 residues. V dropped 4 bases and J dropped 6; count of bases not matched to a gene: 7. Germline V gene sequence: CDR1 SGHTS, CDR2 YDEGEE.

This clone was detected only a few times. CDR3 bases: TGTGCCAGCAGTGCTAAGACAGGGCCCGAGGGGACCCAGTACTTC. This codes for CASSAKTGPEGTQYF. The rearrangement joins TRBV2 to TRBJ2-5; 7 bases line up with TRBD1. The CDR3 length is 15 residues. J lost 7 bases, V lost 4 bases, and 12 bases had no gene match. Looked up from germline, CDR1 is SNHLY and CDR2 is FYNNEI.

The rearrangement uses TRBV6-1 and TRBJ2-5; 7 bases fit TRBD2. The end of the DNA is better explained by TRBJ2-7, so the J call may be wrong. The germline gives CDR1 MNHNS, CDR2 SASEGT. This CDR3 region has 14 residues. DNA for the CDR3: TGTGCCAGCTCTTCTAGCGGCCTCTCCTACGAGCAGTACTTC. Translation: CASSSSGLSYEQYF.

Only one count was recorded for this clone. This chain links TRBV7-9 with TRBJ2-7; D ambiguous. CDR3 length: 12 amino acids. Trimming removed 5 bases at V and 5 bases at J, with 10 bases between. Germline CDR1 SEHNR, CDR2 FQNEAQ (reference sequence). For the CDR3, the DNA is TGTGCCAGCAGCGTAGACTTCGACGAGCAGTACTTC. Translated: CASSVDFDEQYF.

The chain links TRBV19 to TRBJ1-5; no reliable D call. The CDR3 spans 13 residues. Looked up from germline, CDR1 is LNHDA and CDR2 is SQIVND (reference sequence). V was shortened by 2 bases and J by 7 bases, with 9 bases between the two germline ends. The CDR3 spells CASSIWQEQPQHF. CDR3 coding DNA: TGTGCCAGTAGTATATGGCAAGAACAGCCCCAGCATTTT.

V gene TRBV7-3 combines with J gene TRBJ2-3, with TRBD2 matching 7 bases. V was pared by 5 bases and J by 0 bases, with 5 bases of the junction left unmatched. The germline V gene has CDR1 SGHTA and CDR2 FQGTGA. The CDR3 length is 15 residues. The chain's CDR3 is CASSRGLTSTDTQYF. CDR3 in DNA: TGTGCCAGCAGCAGGGGACTAACTAGCACAGATACGCAGTATTTT.

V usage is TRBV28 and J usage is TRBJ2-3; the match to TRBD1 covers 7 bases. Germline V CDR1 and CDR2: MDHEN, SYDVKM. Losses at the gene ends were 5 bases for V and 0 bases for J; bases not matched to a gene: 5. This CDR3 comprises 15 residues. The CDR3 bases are TGTGCCAGCAGTACGTGGACAGGAAGCACAGATACGCAGTATTTT. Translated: CASSTWTGSTDTQYF.

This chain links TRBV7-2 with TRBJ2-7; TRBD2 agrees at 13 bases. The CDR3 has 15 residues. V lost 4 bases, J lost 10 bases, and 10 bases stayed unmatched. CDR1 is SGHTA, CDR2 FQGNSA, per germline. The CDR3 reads CASSSTSGGRLRQYF. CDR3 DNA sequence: TGTGCCAGCAGCTCGACTAGCGGGGGGCGTTTAAGACAGTACTTC.

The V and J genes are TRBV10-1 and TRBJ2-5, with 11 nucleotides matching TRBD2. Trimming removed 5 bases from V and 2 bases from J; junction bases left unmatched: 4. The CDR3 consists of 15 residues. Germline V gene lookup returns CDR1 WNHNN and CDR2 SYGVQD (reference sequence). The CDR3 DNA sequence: TGCGCCAGCAGTACTAGCGGGAGTGGGCAAGAGACCCAGTACTTC. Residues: CASSTSGSGQETQYF.

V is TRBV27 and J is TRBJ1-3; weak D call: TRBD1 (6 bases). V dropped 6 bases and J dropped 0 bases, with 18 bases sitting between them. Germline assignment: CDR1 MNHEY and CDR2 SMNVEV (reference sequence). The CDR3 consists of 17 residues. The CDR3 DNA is TGTGCCAGCAGCCCTTATAAAACAGGGCGCTCTGGAAACACCATATATTTT. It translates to CASSPYKTGRSGNTIYF.

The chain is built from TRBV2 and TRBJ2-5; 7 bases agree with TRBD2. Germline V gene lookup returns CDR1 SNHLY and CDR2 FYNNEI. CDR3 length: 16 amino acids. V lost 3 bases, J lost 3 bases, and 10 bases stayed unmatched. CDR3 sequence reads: CASSDGSSGKKETQYF. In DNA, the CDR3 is TGTGCCAGCAGTGATGGGTCTAGCGGAAAGAAAGAGACCCAGTACTTC.

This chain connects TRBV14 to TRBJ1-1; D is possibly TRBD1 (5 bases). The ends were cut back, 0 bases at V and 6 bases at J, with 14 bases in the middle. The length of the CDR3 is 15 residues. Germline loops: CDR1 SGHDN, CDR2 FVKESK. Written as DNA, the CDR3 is TGTGCCAGCAGCCAAGATCCGCCAGGGAGGTCTGAAGCTTTCTTT. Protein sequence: CASSQDPPGRSEAFF.

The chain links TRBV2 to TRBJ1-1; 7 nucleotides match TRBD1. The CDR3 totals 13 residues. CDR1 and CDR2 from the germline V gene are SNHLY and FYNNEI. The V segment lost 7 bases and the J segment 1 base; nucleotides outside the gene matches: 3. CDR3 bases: TGTGCCAGCACCAGACAGGGGAACACTGAAGCTTTCTTT. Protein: CASTRQGNTEAFF.

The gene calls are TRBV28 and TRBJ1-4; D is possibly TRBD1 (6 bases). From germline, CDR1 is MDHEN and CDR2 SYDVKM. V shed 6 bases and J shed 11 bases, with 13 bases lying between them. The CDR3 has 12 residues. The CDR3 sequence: CASRQQGSKLFF. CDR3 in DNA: TGTGCCAGCAGACAACAGGGAAGTAAACTGTTTTTT.

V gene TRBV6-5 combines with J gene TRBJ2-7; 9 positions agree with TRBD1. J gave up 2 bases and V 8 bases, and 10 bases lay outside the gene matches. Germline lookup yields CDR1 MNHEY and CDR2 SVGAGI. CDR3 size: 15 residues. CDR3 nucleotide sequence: TGTGCCAGCGGAAGCCGGGACAGGGTCGCCTACGAGCAGTACTTC. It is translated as CASGSRDRVAYEQYF.

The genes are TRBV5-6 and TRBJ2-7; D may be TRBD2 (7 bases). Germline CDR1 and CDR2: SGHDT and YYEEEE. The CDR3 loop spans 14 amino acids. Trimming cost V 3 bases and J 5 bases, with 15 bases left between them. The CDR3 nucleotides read TGTGCCAGCAGCTCGGGCTGGGGGGGCCACGAGCAGTACTTC. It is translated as CASSSGWGGHEQYF. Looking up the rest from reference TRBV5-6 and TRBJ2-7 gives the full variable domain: DAGVTQSPTHLIKTRGQQVTLRCSPKSGHDTVSWYQQALGQGPQFIFQYYEEEERQRGNFPDRFSGHQFPNYSSELNVNALLLGDSALYLCASSSGWGGHEQYFGPGTRLTVT.

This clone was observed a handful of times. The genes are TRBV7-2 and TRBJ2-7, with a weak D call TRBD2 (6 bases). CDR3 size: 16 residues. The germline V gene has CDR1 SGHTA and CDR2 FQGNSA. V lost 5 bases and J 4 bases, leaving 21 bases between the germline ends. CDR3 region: CASSLREDGGGYEQYF. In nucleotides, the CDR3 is TGTGCCAGCAGCCTAAGGGAGGACGGTGGGGGTTACGAGCAGTACTTC.

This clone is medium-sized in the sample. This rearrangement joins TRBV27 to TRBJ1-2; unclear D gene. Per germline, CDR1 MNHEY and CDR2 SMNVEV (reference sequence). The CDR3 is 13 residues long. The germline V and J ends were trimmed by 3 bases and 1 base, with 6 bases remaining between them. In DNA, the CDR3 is TGTGCCAGCAGTTTCGAGGGTAACTATGGCTACACCTTC. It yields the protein CASSFEGNYGYTF.

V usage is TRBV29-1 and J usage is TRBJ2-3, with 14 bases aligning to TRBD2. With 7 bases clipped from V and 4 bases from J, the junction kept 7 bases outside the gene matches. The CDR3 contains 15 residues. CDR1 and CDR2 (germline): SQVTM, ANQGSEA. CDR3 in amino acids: CSGDPGLAGADTQYF. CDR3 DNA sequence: TGCAGCGGAGACCCGGGACTAGCGGGAGCAGATACGCAGTATTTT.

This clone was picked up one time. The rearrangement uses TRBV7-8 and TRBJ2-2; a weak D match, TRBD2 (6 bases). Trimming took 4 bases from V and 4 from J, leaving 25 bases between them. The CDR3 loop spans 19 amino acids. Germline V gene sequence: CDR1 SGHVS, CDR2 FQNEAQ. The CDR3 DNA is TGTGCCAGCAGCTCCTTACTGGGCGCGGGGACCGCAGGCACCGGGGAGCTGTTTTTT. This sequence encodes CASSSLLGAGTAGTGELFF.

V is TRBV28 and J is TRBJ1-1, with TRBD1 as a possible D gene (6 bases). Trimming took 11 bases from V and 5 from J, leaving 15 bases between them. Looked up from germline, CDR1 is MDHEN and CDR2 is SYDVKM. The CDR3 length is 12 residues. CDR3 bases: TGTGCCGGGCAGGGGCCGCGTACTGAAGCTTTCTTT. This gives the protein CAGQGPRTEAFF.

CDR3 in DNA: TGTGCCAGCAGCACATTTGGGACAGGGGAAAACATTCAGTACTTC. Translating gives CASSTFGTGENIQYF. This chain links TRBV5-6 with TRBJ2-4; 10 positions agree with TRBD1. The CDR3 loop spans 15 amino acids. Germline CDR1 is SGHDT and CDR2 is YYEEEE. The V segment lost 4 bases and the J segment 5 bases; nucleotides outside the gene matches: 6.

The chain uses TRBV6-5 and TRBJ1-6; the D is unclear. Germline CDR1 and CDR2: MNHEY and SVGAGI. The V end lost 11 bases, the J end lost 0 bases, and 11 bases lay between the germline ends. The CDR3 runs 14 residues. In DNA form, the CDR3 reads TGTGCCGCCCGGTCGAGCTCCTATAATTCACCCCTCCACTTT. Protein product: CAARSSSYNSPLHF.

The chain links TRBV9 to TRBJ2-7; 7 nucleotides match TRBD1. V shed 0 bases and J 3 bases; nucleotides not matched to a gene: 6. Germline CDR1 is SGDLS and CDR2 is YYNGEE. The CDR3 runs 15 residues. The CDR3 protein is CASSVEQGSGYEQYF. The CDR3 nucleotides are TGTGCCAGCAGCGTAGAACAGGGGTCGGGCTACGAGCAGTACTTC.